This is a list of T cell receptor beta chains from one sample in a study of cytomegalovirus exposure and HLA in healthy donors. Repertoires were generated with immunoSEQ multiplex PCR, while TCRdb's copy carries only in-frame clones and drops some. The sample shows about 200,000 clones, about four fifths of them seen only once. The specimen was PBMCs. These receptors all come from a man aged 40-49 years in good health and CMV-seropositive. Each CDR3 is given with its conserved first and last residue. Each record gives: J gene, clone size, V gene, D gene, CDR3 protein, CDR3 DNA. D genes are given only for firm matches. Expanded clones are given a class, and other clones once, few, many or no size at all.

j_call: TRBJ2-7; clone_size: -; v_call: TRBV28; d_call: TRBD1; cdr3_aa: CASSLYATGSSYEQYF; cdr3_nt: TGTGCCAGCAGTTTGTACGCGACAGGGAGCTCCTACGAGCAGTACTTC
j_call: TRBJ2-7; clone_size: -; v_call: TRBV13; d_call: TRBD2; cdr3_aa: CASSSGTSGLPYEQYF; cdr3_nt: TGTGCCAGCAGCTCCGGGACTAGCGGACTACCCTACGAGCAGTACTTC
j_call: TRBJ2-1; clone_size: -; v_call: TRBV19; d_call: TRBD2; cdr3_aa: CASSGSGGGNEQFF; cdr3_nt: TGTGCCAGTAGTGGGTCGGGAGGAGGCAATGAGCAGTTCTTC
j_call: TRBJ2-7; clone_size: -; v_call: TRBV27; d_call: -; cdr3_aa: CASSSRQFYYEQYF; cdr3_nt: TGTGCCAGCAGTTCTCGACAGTTCTACTACGAGCAGTACTTC
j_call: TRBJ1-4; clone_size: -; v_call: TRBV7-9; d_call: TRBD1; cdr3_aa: CSSSLASGQGSEKLFF; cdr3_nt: TGTTCCAGCAGCTTAGCTTCGGGACAGGGGTCTGAAAAACTGTTTTTT
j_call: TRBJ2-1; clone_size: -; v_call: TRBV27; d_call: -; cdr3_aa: CASSLGRNNEQFF; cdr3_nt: TGTGCCAGCAGTTTGGGCCGTAACAATGAGCAGTTCTTC
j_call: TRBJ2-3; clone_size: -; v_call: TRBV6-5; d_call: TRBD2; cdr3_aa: CATRRESDTQYF; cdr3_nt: TGTGCCACCCGGCGGGAGTCGGATACGCAGTATTTT
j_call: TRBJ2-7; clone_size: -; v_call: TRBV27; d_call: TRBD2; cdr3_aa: CASAGGGHEQYF; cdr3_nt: TGTGCCAGCGCGGGGGGTGGGCACGAGCAGTACTTC
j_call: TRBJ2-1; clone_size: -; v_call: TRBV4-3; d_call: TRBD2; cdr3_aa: CASSQTSLAGYNEQFF; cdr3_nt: TGCGCCAGCAGCCAGACTTCCCTAGCGGGATACAATGAGCAGTTCTTC
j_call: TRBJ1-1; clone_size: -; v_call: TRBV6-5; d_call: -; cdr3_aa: CASRPGGGLVTEAFF; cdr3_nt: TGTGCCAGCAGGCCCGGCGGGGGGCTGGTCACTGAAGCTTTCTTT
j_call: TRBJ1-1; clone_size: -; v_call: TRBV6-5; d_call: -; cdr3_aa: CASSYSSVNTEAFF; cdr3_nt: TGTGCCAGCAGTTACTCGTCCGTGAACACTGAAGCTTTCTTT
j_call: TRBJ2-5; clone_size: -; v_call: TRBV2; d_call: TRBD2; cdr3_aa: CASCGLAKTQYF; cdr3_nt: TGTGCCAGCTGCGGACTAGCAAAGACCCAGTACTTC
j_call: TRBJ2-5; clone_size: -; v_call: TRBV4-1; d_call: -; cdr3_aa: CASSQPTAGGLREQYF; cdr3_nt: TGCGCCAGCAGCCAACCCACGGCAGGGGGACTGAGGGAGCAGTACTTC
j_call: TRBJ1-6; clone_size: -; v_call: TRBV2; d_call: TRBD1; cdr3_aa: CASTNPTGQSSYNSPLHF; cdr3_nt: TGTGCCAGCACCAACCCGACAGGGCAAAGCTCCTATAATTCACCCCTCCACTTT
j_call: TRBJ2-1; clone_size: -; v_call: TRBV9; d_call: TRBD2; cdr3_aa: CASSISGGTYNEQFF; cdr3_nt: TGTGCCAGCAGTATTTCGGGGGGGACTTACAATGAGCAGTTCTTC
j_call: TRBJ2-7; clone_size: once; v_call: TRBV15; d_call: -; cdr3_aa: CATSRDRQGGEQYF; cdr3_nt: TGTGCCACCAGCAGAGATCGGCAGGGAGGCGAGCAGTACTTC
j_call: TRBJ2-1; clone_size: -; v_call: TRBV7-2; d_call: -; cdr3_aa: CASSPGPDNEQFF; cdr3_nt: TGTGCCAGCAGCCCTGGGCCTGACAATGAGCAGTTCTTC
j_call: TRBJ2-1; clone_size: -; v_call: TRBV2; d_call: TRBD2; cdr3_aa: CASRRLADNEQFF; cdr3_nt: TGTGCCAGCAGGCGTCTAGCGGACAATGAGCAGTTCTTC
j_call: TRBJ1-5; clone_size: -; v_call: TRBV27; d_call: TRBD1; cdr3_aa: CASSTRQGGQPQHF; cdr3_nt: TGTGCCAGCAGCACACGACAGGGCGGTCAGCCCCAGCATTTT
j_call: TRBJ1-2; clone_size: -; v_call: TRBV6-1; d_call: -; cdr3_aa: CASRTANYGYTF; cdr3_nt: TGTGCCAGTCGGACTGCTAACTATGGCTACACCTTC
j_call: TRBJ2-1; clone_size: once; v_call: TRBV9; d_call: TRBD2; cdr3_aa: CASGRESYNEQFF; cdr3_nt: TGTGCCAGCGGGCGGGAGTCCTACAATGAGCAGTTCTTC
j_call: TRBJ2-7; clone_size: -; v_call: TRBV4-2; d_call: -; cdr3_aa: CASSQADSYEQYF; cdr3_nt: TGTGCCAGCAGCCAAGCAGACAGCTACGAGCAGTACTTC
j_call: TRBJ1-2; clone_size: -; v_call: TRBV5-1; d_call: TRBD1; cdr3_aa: CASSAGQGGGYTF; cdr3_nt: TGCGCCAGCAGCGCGGGACAGGGGGGTGGCTACACCTTC
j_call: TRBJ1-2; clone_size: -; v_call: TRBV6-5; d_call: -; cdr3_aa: CARTSNYGYTF; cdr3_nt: TGTGCGCGAACCTCTAACTATGGCTACACCTTC
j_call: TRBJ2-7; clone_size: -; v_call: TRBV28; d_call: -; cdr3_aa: CASSLGRDTKIGLLGYEQYF; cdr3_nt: TGTGCCAGCAGTTTAGGTAGAGACACCAAAATAGGATTACTAGGATACGAGCAGTACTTC
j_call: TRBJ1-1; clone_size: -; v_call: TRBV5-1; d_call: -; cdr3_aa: CASSWGGGSMNTEAFF; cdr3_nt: TGCGCCAGCAGCTGGGGCGGGGGGAGTATGAACACTGAAGCTTTCTTT
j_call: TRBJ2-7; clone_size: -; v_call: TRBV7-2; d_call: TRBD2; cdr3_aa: CASSWGLAGGGGLEQYF; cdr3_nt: TGTGCCAGCAGCTGGGGACTAGCGGGAGGAGGGGGGCTCGAGCAGTACTTC
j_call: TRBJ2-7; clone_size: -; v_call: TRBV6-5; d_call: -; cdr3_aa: CATNPGGHEQYF; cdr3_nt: TGTGCCACTAACCCGGGGGGCCACGAGCAGTACTTC
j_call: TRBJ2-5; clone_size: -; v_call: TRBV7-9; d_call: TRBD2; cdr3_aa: CASSSTGGQETQYF; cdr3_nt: TGTGCCAGCAGCTCAACCGGGGGGCAAGAGACCCAGTACTTC
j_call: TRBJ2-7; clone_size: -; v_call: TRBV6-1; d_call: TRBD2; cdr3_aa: CASSEPGLAVDEQYF; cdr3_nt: TGTGCCAGCAGTGAACCGGGACTAGCGGTCGACGAGCAGTACTTC
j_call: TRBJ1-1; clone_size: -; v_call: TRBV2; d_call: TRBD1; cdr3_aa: CASRLDRAEAFF; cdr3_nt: TGTGCCAGCAGACTCGACAGGGCTGAAGCTTTCTTT
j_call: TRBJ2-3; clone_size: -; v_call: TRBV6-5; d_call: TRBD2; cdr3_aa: CASSPPAGVLDTQYF; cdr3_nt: TGTGCCAGCAGCCCTCCCGCGGGAGTGCTGGATACGCAGTATTTT
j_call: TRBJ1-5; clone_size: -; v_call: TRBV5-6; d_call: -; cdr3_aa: CASSSVMYSNQPQHF; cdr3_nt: TGTGCCAGCAGTTCAGTCATGTATAGCAATCAGCCCCAGCATTTT
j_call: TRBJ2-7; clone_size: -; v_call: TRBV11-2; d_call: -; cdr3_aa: CASSLAHSGSYEQYF; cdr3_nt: TGTGCCAGCAGCTTAGCCCACAGTGGGTCCTACGAGCAGTACTTC
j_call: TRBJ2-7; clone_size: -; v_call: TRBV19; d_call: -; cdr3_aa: CASTTPGLPSYEQYF; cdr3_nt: TGTGCCAGTACCACACCGGGACTCCCCTCCTACGAGCAGTACTTC
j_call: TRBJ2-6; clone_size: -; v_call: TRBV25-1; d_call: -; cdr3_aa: CASSPGANVLTF; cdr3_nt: TGTGCCAGCAGTCCGGGGGCCAACGTCCTGACTTTC
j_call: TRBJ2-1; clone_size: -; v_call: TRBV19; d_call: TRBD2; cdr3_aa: CASSPSLAGGNEQFF; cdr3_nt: TGTGCCAGTAGCCCATCGCTAGCGGGAGGTAATGAGCAGTTCTTC
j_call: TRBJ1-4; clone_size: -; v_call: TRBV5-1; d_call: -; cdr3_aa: CASSLDRFNEKLFF; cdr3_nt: TGCGCCAGCAGCTTGGACAGGTTTAATGAAAAACTGTTTTTT
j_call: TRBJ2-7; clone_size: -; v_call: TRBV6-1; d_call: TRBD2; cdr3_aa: CASRPYSGRTYEQYF; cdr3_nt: TGTGCCAGCAGACCTTATAGCGGGAGGACCTACGAGCAGTACTTC
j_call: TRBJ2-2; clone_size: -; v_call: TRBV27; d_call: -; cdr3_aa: CASSFRAANTGELFF; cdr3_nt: TGTGCCAGCAGTTTCAGGGCAGCGAACACCGGGGAGCTGTTTTTT
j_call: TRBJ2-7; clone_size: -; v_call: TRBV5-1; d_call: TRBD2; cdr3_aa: CASSPIGTTSYEQYF; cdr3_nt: TGCGCCAGCAGCCCGATCGGGACTACGTCCTACGAGCAGTACTTC
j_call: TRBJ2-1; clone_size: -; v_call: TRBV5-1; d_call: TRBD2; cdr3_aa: CASSLESPAGPQFF; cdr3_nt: TGCGCCAGCAGCTTGGAGTCTCCAGCGGGGCCGCAGTTCTTC
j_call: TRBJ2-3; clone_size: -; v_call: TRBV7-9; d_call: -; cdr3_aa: CASSQGAGTDTQYF; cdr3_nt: TGTGCCAGCAGCCAAGGGGCAGGGACAGATACGCAGTATTTT
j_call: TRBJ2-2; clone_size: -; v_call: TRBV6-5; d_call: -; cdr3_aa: CASRLANTGELFF; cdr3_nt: TGCGCCAGCCGACTCGCGAACACCGGGGAGCTGTTTTTT
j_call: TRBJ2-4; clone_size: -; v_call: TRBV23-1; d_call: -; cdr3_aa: CASSQPPTGNIQYF; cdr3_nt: TGCGCCAGCAGTCAACCCCCAACGGGAAACATTCAGTACTTC
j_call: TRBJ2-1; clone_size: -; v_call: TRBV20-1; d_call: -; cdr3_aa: CSASSFYEQFF; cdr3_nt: TGCAGTGCTAGTAGTTTCTATGAGCAGTTCTTC
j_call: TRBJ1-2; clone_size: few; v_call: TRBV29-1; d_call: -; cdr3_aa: CSVGHRGGYTF; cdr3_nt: TGCAGCGTTGGACATAGGGGGGGCTACACCTTC
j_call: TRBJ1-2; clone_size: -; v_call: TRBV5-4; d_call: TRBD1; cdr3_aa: CASSLGQGNYGYTF; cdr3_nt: TGTGCCAGCAGCTTGGGACAGGGCAACTATGGCTACACCTTC
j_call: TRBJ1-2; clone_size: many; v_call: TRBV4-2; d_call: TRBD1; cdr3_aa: CASSQEQTGQGYGYTF; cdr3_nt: TGTGCCAGCAGCCAAGAGCAGACCGGACAGGGCTATGGCTACACCTTC
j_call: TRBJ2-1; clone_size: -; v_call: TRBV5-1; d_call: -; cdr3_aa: CASSLAEFDNEQFF; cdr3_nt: TGCGCCAGCAGCTTGGCAGAATTCGACAATGAGCAGTTCTTC
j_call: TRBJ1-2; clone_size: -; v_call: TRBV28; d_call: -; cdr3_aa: CASSLARQDRYGYTF; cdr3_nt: TGTGCCAGCAGTTTAGCCCGACAGGACCGCTATGGCTACACCTTC
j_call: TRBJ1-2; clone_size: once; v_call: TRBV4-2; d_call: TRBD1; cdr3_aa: CASTIGRTGSTNYGYTF; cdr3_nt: TGTGCCAGCACCATAGGCCGGACAGGGAGCACTAACTATGGCTACACCTTC
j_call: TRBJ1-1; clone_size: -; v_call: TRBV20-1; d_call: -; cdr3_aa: CSARLGAFF; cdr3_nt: TGCAGTGCGAGGCTGGGAGCTTTCTTT
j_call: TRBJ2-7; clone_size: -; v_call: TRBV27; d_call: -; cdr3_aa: CASSFRRSSYEQYF; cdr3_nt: TGTGCCAGCAGTTTCCGGAGAAGCTCCTACGAGCAGTACTTC
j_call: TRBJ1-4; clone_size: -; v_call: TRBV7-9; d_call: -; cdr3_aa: CASSLGQVNNEKLFF; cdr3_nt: TGTGCCAGCAGCTTAGGGCAGGTCAACAATGAAAAACTGTTTTTT